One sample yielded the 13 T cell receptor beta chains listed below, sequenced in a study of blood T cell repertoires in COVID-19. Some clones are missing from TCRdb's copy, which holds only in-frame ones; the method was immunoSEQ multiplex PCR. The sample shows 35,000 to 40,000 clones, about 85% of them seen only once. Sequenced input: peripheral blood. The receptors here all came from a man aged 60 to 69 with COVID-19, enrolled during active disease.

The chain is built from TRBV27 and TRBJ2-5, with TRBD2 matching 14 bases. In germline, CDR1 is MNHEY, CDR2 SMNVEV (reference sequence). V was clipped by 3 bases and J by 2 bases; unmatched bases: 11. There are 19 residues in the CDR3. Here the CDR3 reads CASSFPGLAGARTQETQYF. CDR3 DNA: TGTGCCAGCAGTTTCCCGGGACTAGCGGGAGCCCGGACACAAGAGACCCAGTACTTC.

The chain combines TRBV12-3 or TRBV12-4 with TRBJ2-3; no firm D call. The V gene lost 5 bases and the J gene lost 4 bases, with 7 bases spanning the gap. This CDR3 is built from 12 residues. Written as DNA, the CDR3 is TGTGCCAGCAGTCCAGGCGCAGATACGCAGTATTTT. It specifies CASSPGADTQYF.

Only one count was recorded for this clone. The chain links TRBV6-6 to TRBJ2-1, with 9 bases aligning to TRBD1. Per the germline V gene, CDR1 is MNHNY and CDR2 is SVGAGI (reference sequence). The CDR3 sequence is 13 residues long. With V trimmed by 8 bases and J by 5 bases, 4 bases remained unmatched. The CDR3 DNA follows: TGTGCCAGCTGCAGACAGGGGGACAATGAGCAGTTCTTC. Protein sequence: CASCRQGDNEQFF.

CDR3 region: CASRYPTGTGGYTF. The CDR3 DNA reads TGTGCCAGCAGATATCCCACAGGGACGGGTGGCTACACCTTC. This chain links TRBV6-5 with TRBJ1-2, with D possibly being TRBD1 (6 bases). Germline CDR1 MNHEY, CDR2 SVGAGI. This CDR3 has 14 amino acids. V was shortened by 6 bases and J by 7 bases, with 18 bases between the two germline ends.

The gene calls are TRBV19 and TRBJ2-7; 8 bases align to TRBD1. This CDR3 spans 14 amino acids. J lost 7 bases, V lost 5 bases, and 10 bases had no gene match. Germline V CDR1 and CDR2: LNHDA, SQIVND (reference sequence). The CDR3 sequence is CASSPRTGTGEQYF. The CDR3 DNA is TGTGCCAGTAGTCCCCGGACAGGGACGGGGGAGCAGTACTTC.

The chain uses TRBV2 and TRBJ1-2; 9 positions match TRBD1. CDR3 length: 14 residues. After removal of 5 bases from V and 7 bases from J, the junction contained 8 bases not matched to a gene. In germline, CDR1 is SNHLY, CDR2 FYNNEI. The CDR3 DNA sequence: TGTGCCAGCAGTTCGGACAGGGGATTCGTTGGCTACACCTTC. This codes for CASSSDRGFVGYTF.

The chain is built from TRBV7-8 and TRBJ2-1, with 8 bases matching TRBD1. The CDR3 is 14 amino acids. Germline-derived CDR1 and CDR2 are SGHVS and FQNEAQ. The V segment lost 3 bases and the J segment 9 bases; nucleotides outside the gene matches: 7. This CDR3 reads CASSFIQGESEQFF. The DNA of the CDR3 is TGTGCCAGCAGCTTTATACAGGGGGAAAGTGAGCAGTTCTTC.

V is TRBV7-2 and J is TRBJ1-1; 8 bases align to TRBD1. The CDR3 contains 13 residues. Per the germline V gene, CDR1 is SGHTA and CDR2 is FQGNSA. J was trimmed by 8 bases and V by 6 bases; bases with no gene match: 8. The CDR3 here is CASSKMDRAEAFF. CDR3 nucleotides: TGTGCCAGCAGTAAAATGGACAGGGCCGAAGCTTTCTTT.

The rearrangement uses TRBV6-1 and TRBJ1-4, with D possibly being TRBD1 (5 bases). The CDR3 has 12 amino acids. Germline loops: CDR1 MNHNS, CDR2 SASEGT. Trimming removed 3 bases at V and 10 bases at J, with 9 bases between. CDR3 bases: TGTGCCAGCAGTGACGTCGGGGGAAAACTGTTTTTT. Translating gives CASSDVGGKLFF.

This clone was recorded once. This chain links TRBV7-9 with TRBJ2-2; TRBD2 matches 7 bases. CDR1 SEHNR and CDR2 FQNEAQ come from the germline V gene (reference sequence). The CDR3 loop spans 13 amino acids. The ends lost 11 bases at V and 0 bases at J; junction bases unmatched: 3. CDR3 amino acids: CAAGDPNTGELFF. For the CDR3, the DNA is TGTGCCGCGGGGGATCCGAACACCGGGGAGCTGTTTTTT.

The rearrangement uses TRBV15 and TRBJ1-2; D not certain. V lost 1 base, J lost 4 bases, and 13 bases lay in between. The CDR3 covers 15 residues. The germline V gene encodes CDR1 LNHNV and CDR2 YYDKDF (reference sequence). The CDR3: CATSRAAGSVYGYTF. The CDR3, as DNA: TGTGCCACCAGCAGAGCGGCAGGATCAGTCTATGGCTACACCTTC. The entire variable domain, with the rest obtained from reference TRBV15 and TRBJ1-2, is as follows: DAMVIQNPRYQVTQFGKPVTLSCSQTLNHNVMYWYQQKSSQAPKLLFHYYDKDFNNEADTPDNFQSRRPNTSFCFLDIRSPGLGDTAMYLCATSRAAGSVYGYTFGSGTRLTVV.

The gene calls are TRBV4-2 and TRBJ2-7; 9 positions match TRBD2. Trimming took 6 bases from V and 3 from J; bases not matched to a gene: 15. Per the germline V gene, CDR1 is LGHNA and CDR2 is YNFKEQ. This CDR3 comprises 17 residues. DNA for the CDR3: TGTGCCAGCAGGAGCGGGGGGATAGCGGGAGATTTCTACGAGCAGTACTTC. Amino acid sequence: CASRSGGIAGDFYEQYF.

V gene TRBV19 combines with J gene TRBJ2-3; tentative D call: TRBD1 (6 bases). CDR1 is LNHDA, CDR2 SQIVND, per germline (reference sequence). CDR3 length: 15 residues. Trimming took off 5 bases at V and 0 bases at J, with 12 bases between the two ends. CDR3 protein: CASSSGQPSTDTQYF. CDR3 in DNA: TGTGCCAGTAGTTCCGGACAGCCTAGCACAGATACGCAGTATTTT.